Given below is one T cell receptor beta chain in context. This sample was taken from a study of blood T cell repertoires in COVID-19. Study at large: Sources were T cells, B-cell-depleted T cells, or PBMCs; the material itself was cDNA or gDNA.

CDR3 length: 14 residues. The V end was cut by 8 bases, the J end by 1 base, with 13 bases between. Germline CDR1 is SGHTA and CDR2 is FQGNSA. Here immunoSEQ multiplex PCR was the method, and the copy in TCRdb shows in-frame clones only, minus some. There are 200,000 to 250,000 clones in the sample; around 90% occur only once, and 9.5% to 15% lies in the top ten. The material sequenced was peripheral blood. The chain combines TRBV7-2 with TRBJ2-3; D remains unclear. The clonotype was recovered from a woman between 18 and 29 years old who had recovered from COVID-19. The CDR3 region is CASGTEQRTDTQYF. The CDR3 bases are TGTGCCAGCGGTACAGAGCAGCGCACAGATACGCAGTATTTT.